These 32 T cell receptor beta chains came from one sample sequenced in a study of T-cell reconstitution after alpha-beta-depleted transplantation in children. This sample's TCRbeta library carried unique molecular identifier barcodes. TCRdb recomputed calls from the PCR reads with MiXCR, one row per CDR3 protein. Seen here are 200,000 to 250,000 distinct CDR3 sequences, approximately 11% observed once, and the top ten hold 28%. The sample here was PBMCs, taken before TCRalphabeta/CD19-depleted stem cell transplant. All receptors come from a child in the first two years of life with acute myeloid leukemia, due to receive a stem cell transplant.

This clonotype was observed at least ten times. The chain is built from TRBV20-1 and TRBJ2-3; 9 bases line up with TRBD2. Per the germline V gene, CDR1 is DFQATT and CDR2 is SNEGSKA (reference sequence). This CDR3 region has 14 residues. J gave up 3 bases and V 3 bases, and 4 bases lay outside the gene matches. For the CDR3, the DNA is TGCAGTGCTAGGCGGGAGGGCGTAACAGATACGCAGTATTTT. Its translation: CSARREGVTDTQYF.

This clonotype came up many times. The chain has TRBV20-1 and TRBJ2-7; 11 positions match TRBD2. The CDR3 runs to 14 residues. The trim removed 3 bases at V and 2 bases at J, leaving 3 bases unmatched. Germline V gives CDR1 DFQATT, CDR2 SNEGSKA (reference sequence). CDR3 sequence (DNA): TGCAGTGCTAGGACTAGCGGGGCGACCTACGAGCAGTACTTC. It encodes CSARTSGATYEQYF.

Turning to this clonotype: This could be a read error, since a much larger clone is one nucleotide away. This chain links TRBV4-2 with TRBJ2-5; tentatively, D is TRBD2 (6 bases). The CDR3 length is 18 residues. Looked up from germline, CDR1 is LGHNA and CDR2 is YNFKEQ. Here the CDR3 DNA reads TGTGCCAGCAGCCCTCGGGGTAGCGGATACCCGTACCAAGAGACCCTGTACTTC. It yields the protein CASSPRGSGYPYQETLYF.

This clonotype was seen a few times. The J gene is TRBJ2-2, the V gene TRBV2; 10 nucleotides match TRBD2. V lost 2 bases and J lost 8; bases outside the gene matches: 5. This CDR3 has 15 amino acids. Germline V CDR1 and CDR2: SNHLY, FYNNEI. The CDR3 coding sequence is TGTGCCAGCAGTGAACTAGCGGGAGCTCAGGGGGAGCTGTTTTTT. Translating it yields CASSELAGAQGELFF.

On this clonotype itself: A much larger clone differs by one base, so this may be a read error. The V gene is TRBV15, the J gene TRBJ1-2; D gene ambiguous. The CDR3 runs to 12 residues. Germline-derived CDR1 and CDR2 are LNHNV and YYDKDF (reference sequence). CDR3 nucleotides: TGTGCCACCAGCAGAGCAGGCTATGGCTACGCCTTC. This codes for CATSRAGYGYAF.

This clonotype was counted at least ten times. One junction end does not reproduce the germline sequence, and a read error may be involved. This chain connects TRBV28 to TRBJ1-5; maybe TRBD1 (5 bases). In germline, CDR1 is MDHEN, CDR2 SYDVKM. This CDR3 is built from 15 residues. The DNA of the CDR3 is TGTGCCAGCACCAGGGTGCCCGCTTACAATCAGACCCAGCATTTT. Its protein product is CASTRVPAYNQTQHF.

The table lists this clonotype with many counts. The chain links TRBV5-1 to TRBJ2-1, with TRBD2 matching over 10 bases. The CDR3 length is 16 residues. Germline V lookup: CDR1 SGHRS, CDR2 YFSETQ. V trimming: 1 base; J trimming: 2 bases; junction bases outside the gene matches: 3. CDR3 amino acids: CASSLLAGVAYNEQFF. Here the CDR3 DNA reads TGCGCCAGCAGCTTGCTAGCGGGAGTGGCCTACAATGAGCAGTTCTTC.

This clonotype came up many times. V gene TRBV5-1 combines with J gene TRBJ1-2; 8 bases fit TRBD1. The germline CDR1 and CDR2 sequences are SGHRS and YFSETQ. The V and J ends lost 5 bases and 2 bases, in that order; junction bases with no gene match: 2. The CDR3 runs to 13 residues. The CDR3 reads CASRDRENYGYTF. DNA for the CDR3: TGCGCCAGCAGGGACAGGGAGAACTATGGCTACACCTTC.

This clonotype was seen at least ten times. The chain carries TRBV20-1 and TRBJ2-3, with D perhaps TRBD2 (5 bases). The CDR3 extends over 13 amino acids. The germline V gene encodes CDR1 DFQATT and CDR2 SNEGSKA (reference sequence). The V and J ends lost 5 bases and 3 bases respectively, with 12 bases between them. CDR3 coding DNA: TGCAGTGCTGCACCCTCGGGGACAGATACGCAGTATTTT. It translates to CSAAPSGTDTQYF.

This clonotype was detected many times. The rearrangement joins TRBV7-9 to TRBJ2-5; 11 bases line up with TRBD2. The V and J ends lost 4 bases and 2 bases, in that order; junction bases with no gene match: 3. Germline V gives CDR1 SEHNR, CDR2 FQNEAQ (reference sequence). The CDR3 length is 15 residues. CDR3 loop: CASSWGLADQETQYF. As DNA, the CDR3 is TGTGCCAGCAGCTGGGGACTAGCGGATCAAGAGACCCAGTACTTC.

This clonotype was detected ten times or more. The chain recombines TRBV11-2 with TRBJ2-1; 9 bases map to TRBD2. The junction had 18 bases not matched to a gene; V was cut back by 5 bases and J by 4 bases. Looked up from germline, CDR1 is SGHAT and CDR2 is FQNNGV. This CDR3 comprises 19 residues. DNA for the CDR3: TGTGCCAGCAGCCACCAGATCCGATATGCTAGCGGGGCATACAATGAGCAGTTCTTC. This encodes CASSHQIRYASGAYNEQFF.

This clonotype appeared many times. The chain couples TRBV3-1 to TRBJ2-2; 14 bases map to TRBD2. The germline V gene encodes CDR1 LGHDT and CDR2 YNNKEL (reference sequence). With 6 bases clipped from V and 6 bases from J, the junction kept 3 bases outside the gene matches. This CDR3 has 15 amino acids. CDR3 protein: CASRPTSGGAGELFF. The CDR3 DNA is TGTGCCAGCAGGCCGACTAGCGGGGGGGCCGGGGAGCTGTTTTTT. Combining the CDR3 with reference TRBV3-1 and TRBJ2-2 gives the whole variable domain DTAVSQTPKYLVTQMGNDKSIKCEQNLGHDTMYWYKQDSKKFLKIMFSYNNKELIINETVPNRFSPKSPDKAHLNLHINSLELGDSAVYFCASRPTSGGAGELFFGEGSRLTVL.

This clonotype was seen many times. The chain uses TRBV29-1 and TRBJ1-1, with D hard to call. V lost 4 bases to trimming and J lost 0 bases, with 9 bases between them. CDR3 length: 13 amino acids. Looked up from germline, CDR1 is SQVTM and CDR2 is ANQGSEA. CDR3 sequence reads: CSVVIQMNTEAFF. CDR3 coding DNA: TGCAGCGTTGTGATACAGATGAACACTGAAGCTTTCTTT.

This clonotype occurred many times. CDR3 amino acids: CASSLGGAPEAFF. In DNA, the CDR3 is TGTGCCAGCAGTTTAGGAGGGGCTCCGGAAGCTTTCTTT. The chain carries TRBV28 and TRBJ1-1; tentative D call: TRBD1 (5 bases). The CDR3 has 13 residues. Germline V gene data show CDR1 as MDHEN and CDR2 as SYDVKM. The ends were cut back, 2 bases at V and 8 bases at J, with 12 bases in the middle.

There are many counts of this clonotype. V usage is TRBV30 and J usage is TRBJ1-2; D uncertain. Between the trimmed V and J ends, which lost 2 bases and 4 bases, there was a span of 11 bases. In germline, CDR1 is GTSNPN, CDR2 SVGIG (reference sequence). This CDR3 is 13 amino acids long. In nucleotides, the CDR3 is TGTGCCTGGAGTCACCAGGAGATCTATGGCTACACCTTC. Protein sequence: CAWSHQEIYGYTF.

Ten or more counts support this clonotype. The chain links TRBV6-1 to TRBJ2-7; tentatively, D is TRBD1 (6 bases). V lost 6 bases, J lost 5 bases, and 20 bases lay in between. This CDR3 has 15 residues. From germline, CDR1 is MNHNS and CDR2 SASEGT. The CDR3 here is CASRERYRVDDEQYF. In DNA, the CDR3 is TGTGCCAGCAGAGAGCGATACAGGGTCGACGACGAGCAGTACTTC.

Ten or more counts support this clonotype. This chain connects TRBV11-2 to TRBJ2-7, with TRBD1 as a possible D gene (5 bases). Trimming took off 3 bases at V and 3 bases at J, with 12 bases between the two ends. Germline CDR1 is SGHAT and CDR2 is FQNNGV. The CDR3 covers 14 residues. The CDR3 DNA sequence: TGTGCCAGCAGCTTGTTGCAGGGAAACTACGAGCAGTACTTC. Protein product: CASSLLQGNYEQYF.

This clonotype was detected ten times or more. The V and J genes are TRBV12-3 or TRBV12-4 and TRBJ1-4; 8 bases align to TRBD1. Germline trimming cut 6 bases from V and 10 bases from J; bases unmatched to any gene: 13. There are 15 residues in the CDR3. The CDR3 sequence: CASSSPGQGARKLFF. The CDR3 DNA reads TGTGCCAGCAGCTCTCCCGGCCAGGGGGCTAGAAAACTGTTTTTT.

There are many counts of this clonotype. The CDR3 spells CASSLPGTSGGYNEQFF. CDR3 sequence (DNA): TGCGCCAGCAGCTTGCCGGGGACTAGCGGGGGATACAATGAGCAGTTCTTC. The chain employs TRBV5-1 and TRBJ2-1; TRBD2 aligns across 14 bases. After removal of 1 base from V and 4 bases from J, the junction contained 4 bases not matched to a gene. The CDR3 is made up of 17 amino acids. Looked up from germline, CDR1 is SGHRS and CDR2 is YFSETQ.

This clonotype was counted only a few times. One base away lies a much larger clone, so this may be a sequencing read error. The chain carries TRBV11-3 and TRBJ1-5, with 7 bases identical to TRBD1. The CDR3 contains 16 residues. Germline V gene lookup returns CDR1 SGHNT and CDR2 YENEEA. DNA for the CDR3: TGTGCCAGCGGCTTTTACGGGCTAACAGGGGCCCAGCCCCAGCATTTT. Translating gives CASGFYGLTGAQPQHF.

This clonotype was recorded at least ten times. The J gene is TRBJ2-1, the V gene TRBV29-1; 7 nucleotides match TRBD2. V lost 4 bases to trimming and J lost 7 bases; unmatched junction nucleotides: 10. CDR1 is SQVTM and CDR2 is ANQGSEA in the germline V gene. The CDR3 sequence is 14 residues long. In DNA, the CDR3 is TGCAGCGTTGGGGAGCTAGCGGAAATAAATGAGCAGTTCTTC. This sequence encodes CSVGELAEINEQFF.

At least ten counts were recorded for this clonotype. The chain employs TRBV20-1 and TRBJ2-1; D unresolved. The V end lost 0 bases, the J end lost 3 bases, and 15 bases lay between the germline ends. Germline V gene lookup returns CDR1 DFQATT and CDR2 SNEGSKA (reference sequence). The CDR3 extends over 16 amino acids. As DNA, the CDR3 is TGCAGTGCTAGAGATAGGGATCGGATCATCTACAATGAGCAGTTCTTC. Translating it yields CSARDRDRIIYNEQFF.

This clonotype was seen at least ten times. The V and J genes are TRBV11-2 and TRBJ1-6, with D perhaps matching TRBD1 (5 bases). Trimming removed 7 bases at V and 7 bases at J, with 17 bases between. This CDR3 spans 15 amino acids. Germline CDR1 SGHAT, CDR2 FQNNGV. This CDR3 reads CASTVGTVKNSPLHF. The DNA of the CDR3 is TGTGCCAGCACCGTCGGGACGGTTAAGAATTCACCCCTCCACTTT.

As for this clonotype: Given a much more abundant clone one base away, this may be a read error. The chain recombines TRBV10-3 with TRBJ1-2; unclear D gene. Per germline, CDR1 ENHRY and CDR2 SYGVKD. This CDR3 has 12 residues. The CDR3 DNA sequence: TGTGCCACCTCACATTCCATGCCTGGCGACACCTTC. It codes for CATSHSMPGDTF.

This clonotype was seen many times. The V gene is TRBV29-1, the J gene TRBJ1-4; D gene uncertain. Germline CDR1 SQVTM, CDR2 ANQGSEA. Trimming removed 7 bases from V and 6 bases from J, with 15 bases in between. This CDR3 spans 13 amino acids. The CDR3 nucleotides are TGCAGCGGATCGGTCTACCTCGATGAAAAACTGTTTTTT. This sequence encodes CSGSVYLDEKLFF.

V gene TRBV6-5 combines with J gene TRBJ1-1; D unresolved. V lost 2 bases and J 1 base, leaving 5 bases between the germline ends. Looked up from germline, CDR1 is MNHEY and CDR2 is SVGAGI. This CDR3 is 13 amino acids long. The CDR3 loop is CASSYRQNTEAFF. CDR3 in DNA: TGTGCCAGCAGTTACAGACAGAACACTGAAGCTTTCTTT.

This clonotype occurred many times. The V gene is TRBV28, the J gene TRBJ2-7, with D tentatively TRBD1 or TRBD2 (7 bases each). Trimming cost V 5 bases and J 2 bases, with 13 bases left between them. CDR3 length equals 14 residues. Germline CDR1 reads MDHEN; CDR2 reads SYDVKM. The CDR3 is CASSDREGTYEQYF. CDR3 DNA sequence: TGTGCCAGCAGTGACAGGGAGGGGACCTACGAGCAGTACTTC.

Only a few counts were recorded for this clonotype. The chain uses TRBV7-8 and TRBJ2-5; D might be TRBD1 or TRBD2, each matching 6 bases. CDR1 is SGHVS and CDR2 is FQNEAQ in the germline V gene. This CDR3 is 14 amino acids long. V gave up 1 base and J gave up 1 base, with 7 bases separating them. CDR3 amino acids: CASSLEGGQETQYF. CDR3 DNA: TGTGCCAGCAGCTTAGAGGGGGGCCAAGAGACCCAGTACTTC.

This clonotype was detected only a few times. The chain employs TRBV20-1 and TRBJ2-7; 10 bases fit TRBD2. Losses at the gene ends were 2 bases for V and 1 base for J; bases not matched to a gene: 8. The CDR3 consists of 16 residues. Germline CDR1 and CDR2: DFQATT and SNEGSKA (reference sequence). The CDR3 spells CSARRGSSGSSYEQYF. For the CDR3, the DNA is TGCAGTGCTAGAAGGGGGTCTAGCGGGAGTTCCTACGAGCAGTACTTC.

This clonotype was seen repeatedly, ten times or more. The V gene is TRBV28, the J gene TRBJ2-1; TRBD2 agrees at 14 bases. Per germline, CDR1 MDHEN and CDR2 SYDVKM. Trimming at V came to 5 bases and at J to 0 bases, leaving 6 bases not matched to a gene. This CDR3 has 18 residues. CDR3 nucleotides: TGTGCCAGCAGTCCCGGACTAGCGGGAGGCATCTCCTACAATGAGCAGTTCTTC. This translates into CASSPGLAGGISYNEQFF.

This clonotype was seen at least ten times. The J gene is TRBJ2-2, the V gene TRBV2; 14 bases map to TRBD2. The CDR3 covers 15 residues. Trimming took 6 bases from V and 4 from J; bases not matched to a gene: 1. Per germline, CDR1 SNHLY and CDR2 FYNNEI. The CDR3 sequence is CASRGLAGGTGELFF. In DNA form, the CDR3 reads TGTGCCAGCAGAGGACTAGCGGGGGGCACCGGGGAGCTGTTTTTT.

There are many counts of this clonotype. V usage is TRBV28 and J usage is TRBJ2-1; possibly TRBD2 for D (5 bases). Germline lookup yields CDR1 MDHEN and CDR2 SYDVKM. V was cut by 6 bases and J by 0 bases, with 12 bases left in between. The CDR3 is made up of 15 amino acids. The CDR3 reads CASSRTYFSYNEQFF. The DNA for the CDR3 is TGTGCCAGCAGCCGGACTTATTTCTCCTACAATGAGCAGTTCTTC. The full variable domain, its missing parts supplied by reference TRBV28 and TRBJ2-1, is DVKVTQSSRYLVKRTGEKVFLECVQDMDHENMFWYRQDPGLGLRLIYFSYDVKMKEKGDIPEGYSVSREKKERFSLILESASTNQTSMYLCASSRTYFSYNEQFFGPGTRLTVL.